Following are 18 T cell receptor beta chains from one sample sequenced in a study of T cell repertoires in cytomegalovirus infection. The antigens these receptors bind are not known. TCRdb re-called the reads through MiXCR, storing one row per CDR3 protein. The repertoire holds approximately 73,000 distinct CDR3 sequences, with roughly 39% as singletons. Sequencing was performed on CD8+ T cells from cultured PBMCs, taken from culture after CMV antigen stimulation. These receptors were obtained from a human donor in good health (CMV status not recorded). Some clones in this sample may be carry-over from other donors' samples.

The chain employs TRBV14 and TRBJ1-1; a weak D match, TRBD1 (5 bases). Germline values: CDR1 SGHDN, CDR2 FVKESK. With 0 bases removed from V and 10 bases from J, the gap between germline ends came to 18 bases. CDR3 length equals 15 residues. The CDR3 DNA reads as TGTGCCAGCAGCCAAGAACAGGAGTTCCCAAGGGGAGCTTTCTTT. Protein: CASSQEQEFPRGAFF.

This rearrangement joins TRBV7-9 to TRBJ2-5; the match to TRBD1 covers 8 bases. The CDR3 covers 18 residues. J lost 5 bases, V lost 5 bases, and 19 bases had no gene match. The germline gives CDR1 SEHNR, CDR2 FQNEAQ (reference sequence). The CDR3 coding sequence is TGTGCCAGCAGCCCTCCTGCCCCGGGACAGGCTGGTGAGGAGACCCAGTACTTC. Translating it yields CASSPPAPGQAGEETQYF.

This clonotype occurred a few times. The chain links TRBV28 to TRBJ2-3, with D possibly TRBD1 on 6 matching bases. V dropped 5 bases and J dropped 6 bases, with 15 bases sitting between them. The CDR3 has 14 residues. Looked up from germline, CDR1 is MDHEN and CDR2 is SYDVKM. DNA of the CDR3: TGTGCCAGCAGTAACATACAGGGTCCCGATACGCAGTATTTT. Translated: CASSNIQGPDTQYF.

This chain joins TRBV14 and TRBJ2-1; no definite D call. CDR3 length: 14 amino acids. The germline V gene encodes CDR1 SGHDN and CDR2 FVKESK. V was clipped by 4 bases and J by 2 bases, with 9 bases between them. The CDR3 reads CASSPQSPYNEQFF. In nucleotides, the CDR3 is TGTGCCAGCAGCCCCCAGTCCCCCTACAATGAGCAGTTCTTC.

J is TRBJ2-1 and V is TRBV6-5; D is undetermined. Trimming cost V 0 bases and J 4 bases, with 7 bases left between them. In germline, CDR1 is MNHEY, CDR2 SVGAGI. This CDR3 region has 14 residues. CDR3 residues: CASSYSPNYNEQFF. As DNA, the CDR3 is TGTGCCAGCAGTTACTCTCCAAATTACAATGAGCAGTTCTTC.

This clonotype has just a few counts. The J gene is TRBJ2-5, the V gene TRBV7-6; a weak D match, TRBD1 (6 bases). Looked up from germline, CDR1 is SGHVS and CDR2 is FNYEAQ. Trimming took 8 bases from V and 4 from J, leaving 11 bases between them. The CDR3 consists of 12 residues. The CDR3 loop is CASSQGGETQYF. The CDR3 DNA sequence: TGTGCCAGCTCACAGGGTGGAGAGACCCAGTACTTC. Full variable domain (missing parts from reference TRBV7-6 and TRBJ2-5): GAGVSQSPRYKVTKRGQDVALRCDPISGHVSLYWYRQALGQGPEFLTYFNYEAQQDKSGLPNDRFSAERPEGSISTLTIQRTEQRDSAMYRCASSQGGETQYFGPGTRLLVL.

CDR3 bases: TGTGCCAGCAGTCCTCTTACAGGGTTCTATGGCTACACCTTC. Its translation: CASSPLTGFYGYTF. The chain joins TRBV28 to TRBJ1-2; D is perhaps TRBD1 (6 bases). The V gene lost 5 bases and the J gene lost 4 bases, with 14 bases spanning the gap. The CDR3 contains 14 residues. Germline CDR1 is MDHEN and CDR2 is SYDVKM.

The chain employs TRBV6-5 and TRBJ1-1, with unresolved D. V lost 0 bases and J 0 bases, leaving 11 bases between the germline ends. CDR1 MNHEY and CDR2 SVGAGI come from the germline V gene. The CDR3 consists of 16 residues. In DNA, the CDR3 is TGTGCCAGCAGTTACTCTTTCCAACCCATGAACACTGAAGCTTTCTTT. This encodes CASSYSFQPMNTEAFF.

This clonotype was counted between two and nine times. The J gene is TRBJ1-1, the V gene TRBV6-2 or TRBV6-3; weak D call: TRBD1 (6 bases). Trimming pared 2 bases from V and 6 bases from J, leaving 7 bases between. There are 12 residues in the CDR3. Looked up from germline, CDR1 is MNHEY and CDR2 is SVGEGT. CDR3 DNA sequence: TGTGCCAGCAGTTACGGGGGGCCTGAAGCTTTCTTT. Protein product: CASSYGGPEAFF.

The sample holds many counts of this clonotype. The chain couples TRBV19 to TRBJ2-2, with D unclear. The CDR3 consists of 21 residues. V shed 8 bases and J shed 0 bases, with 31 bases lying between them. Germline CDR1 is LNHDA and CDR2 is SQIVND (reference sequence). The CDR3: CASDNVWAGEVGQANTGELFF. The CDR3, as DNA: TGTGCCAGTGATAACGTGTGGGCTGGTGAAGTGGGTCAGGCGAACACCGGGGAGCTGTTTTTT.

The chain employs TRBV7-6 and TRBJ1-1; a possible D gene is TRBD1 (5 bases). V lost 5 bases and J lost 4, with 14 bases in between. CDR3 size: 14 residues. Germline CDR1 is SGHVS and CDR2 is FNYEAQ. The CDR3 reads CASSKGVVATEAFF. In nucleotides, the CDR3 is TGTGCCAGCAGCAAAGGGGTGGTGGCCACTGAAGCTTTCTTT.

This chain links TRBV11-2 with TRBJ2-7; D is possibly TRBD1 or TRBD2 (6 bases each). This CDR3 contains 15 residues. Germline assignment: CDR1 SGHAT and CDR2 FQNNGV. V was shortened by 3 bases and J by 0 bases, with 12 bases between the two germline ends. CDR3 nucleotides: TGTGCCAGCAGCTTGGCGGGACAACTCTCCTACGAGCAGTACTTC. Translation gives CASSLAGQLSYEQYF.

The chain uses TRBV18 and TRBJ2-7; D remains unclear. Trimming removed 3 bases from V and 3 bases from J, with 15 bases in between. CDR1 KGHSH and CDR2 LQKENI come from the germline V gene. The CDR3 runs to 15 residues. For the CDR3, the DNA is TGTGCCAGCTCACCCCCGGCAATGCGAAGCTACGAGCAGTACTTC. Its translation: CASSPPAMRSYEQYF.

This clonotype was seen many times. The chain combines TRBV7-9 with TRBJ1-1; 7 bases are a match to TRBD1. There are 15 residues in the CDR3. The V and J ends lost 5 bases and 0 bases, in that order; junction bases with no gene match: 6. Germline V gene data show CDR1 as SEHNR and CDR2 as FQNEAQ (reference sequence). CDR3 DNA sequence: TGTGCCAGCAGCATATCGACAGGGATGAACACTGAAGCTTTCTTT. The encoded protein is CASSISTGMNTEAFF.

The gene calls are TRBV12-3 or TRBV12-4 and TRBJ1-1, with D possibly being TRBD1 (5 bases). There are 12 residues in the CDR3. Trimming cost V 7 bases and J 0 bases, with 6 bases left between them. CDR3 DNA sequence: TGTGCCAGCATGACAGTGAACACTGAAGCTTTCTTT. Translating gives CASMTVNTEAFF.

On this clonotype: The junction shows a germline mismatch at one end, possibly a read error. J is TRBJ2-2 and V is TRBV6-1; D gene uncertain. The CDR3 totals 15 residues. The V gene's germline CDR1 is MNHNS and CDR2 SASEGT. CDR3 sequence: CASSEYSPKTGELFF. CDR3 nucleotides: TGTGCCAGCAGTGAATACTCCCCGAAAACCGGGGAGCTGTTTTTT.

The rearrangement uses TRBV25-1 and TRBJ1-1; no definite D call. Germline V lookup: CDR1 MGHDK, CDR2 SYGVNS. The CDR3 contains 13 residues. Between the trimmed V and J ends, which lost 0 bases and 6 bases, there was a span of 8 bases. The DNA for the CDR3 is TGTGCCAGCAGTGAATATTTCCAGGCTGAAGCTTTCTTT. Amino acids: CASSEYFQAEAFF.

The chain is built from TRBV7-2 and TRBJ1-1; TRBD1 matches at 7 bases. Germline assignment: CDR1 SGHTA and CDR2 FQGNSA. V shed 5 bases, J shed 0 bases, and the junction held 12 bases outside the gene matches. This CDR3 contains 17 residues. CDR3 DNA: TGTGCCAGCAGCCCCCGGACAGGAGGTACCTTGAACACTGAAGCTTTCTTT. As protein: CASSPRTGGTLNTEAFF.